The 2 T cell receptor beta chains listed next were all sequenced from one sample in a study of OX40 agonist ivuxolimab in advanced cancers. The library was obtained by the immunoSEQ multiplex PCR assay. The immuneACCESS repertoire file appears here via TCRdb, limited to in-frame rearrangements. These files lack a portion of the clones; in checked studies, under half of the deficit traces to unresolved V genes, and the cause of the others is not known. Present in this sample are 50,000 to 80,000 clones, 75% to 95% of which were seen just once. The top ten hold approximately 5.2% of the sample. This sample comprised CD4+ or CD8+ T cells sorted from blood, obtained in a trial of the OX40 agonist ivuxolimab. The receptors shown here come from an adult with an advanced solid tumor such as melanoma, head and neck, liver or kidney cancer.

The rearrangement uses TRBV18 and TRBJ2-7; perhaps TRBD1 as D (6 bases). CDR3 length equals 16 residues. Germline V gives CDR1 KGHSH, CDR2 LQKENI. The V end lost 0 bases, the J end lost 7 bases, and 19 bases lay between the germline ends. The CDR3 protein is CASSPPVGRGAGEQYF. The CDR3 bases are TGTGCCAGCTCACCACCAGTAGGCAGGGGTGCGGGTGAGCAGTACTTC. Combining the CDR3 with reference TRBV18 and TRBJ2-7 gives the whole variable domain NAGVMQNPRHLVRRRGQEARLRCSPMKGHSHVYWYRQLPEEGLKFMVYLQKENIIDESGMPKERFSAEFPKEGPSILRIQQVVRGDSAAYFCASSPPVGRGAGEQYFGPGTRLTVT.

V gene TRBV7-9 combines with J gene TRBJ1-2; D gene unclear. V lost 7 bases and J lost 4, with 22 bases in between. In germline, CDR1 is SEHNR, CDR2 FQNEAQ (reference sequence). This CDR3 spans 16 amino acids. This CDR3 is CASTNSDLPNLYGYTF. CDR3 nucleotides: TGTGCCAGCACCAATTCGGACCTCCCCAATCTCTATGGCTACACCTTC.